The 18 T cell receptor beta chains below were found in one sample sequenced in a study of cytomegalovirus exposure and HLA in healthy donors. The PCR used 60 Vbeta and 13 Jbeta primers. Sequencing was performed with immunoSEQ multiplex PCR; in TCRdb, only in-frame clones are kept and a portion is missing. The sample has a few hundred thousand clones, 70% to 80% seen once; the top ten hold around 0.2%. Specimen: PBMCs. These receptors all stem from a girl aged 2 to 10 in good health and CMV-seronegative.

CDR3 bases: TGTGCCAGCAGTTACTTTCGGGGATTTAACTATGGCTACACCTTC. Its translation: CASSYFRGFNYGYTF. The chain carries TRBV6-5 and TRBJ1-2; D remains unclear. CDR1 is MNHEY, CDR2 SVGAGI, per germline. This CDR3 has 15 residues. Deletions cut 1 base from V and 1 base from J, with 10 bases between.

The chain has TRBV18 and TRBJ2-1; 11 nucleotides match TRBD2. J lost 8 bases, V lost 3 bases, and 9 bases had no gene match. The CDR3 contains 16 residues. Germline V gene lookup returns CDR1 KGHSH and CDR2 LQKENI. The CDR3 DNA reads TGTGCCAGCTCACCGCCGACAGGGACTAGCGGAGATGAGCAGTTCTTC. It translates to CASSPPTGTSGDEQFF.

The CDR3 DNA follows: TGCGCCAGCAGCCCGGAGGGAAGACTCGTCTACGAGCAGTACTTC. It specifies CASSPEGRLVYEQYF. The V call is TRBV5-1, the J call TRBJ2-7; D may be TRBD2 (6 bases). Germline-derived CDR1 and CDR2 are SGHRS and YFSETQ. V lost 4 bases to trimming and J lost 3 bases, with 17 bases between them. The CDR3 consists of 15 residues.

V is TRBV29-1 and J is TRBJ2-1; 13 bases are a match to TRBD2. The ends lost 6 bases at V and 7 bases at J; junction bases unmatched: 6. Germline V gene sequence: CDR1 SQVTM, CDR2 ANQGSEA. This CDR3 is 14 amino acids long. As DNA, the CDR3 is TGCAGCGTAACGGGACTAGCGGGACAAAATGAGCAGTTCTTC. It specifies CSVTGLAGQNEQFF.

The V and J genes are TRBV10-3 and TRBJ2-3; 7 bases are shared with TRBD2. CDR1 and CDR2 (germline): ENHRY, SYGVKD. The V and J ends lost 3 bases and 5 bases, in that order; junction bases with no gene match: 2. The CDR3 loop spans 13 amino acids. The CDR3 coding sequence is TGTGCCATCAGTGACGCTAGCGGAGATACGCAGTATTTT. Translated: CAISDASGDTQYF.

The chain joins TRBV5-4 to TRBJ1-1, with TRBD1 as a possible D gene (5 bases). Trimming pared 4 bases from V and 3 bases from J, leaving 13 bases between. Per the germline V gene, CDR1 is SGHNT and CDR2 is YYREEE (reference sequence). The CDR3 extends over 14 amino acids. CDR3 DNA sequence: TGTGCCAGCAGCCCACCGGGACTCTACACTGAAGCTTTCTTT. Its protein product is CASSPPGLYTEAFF. The variable domain in full, completed from reference TRBV5-4 and TRBJ1-1, reads ETGVTQSPTHLIKTRGQQVTLRCSSQSGHNTVSWYQQALGQGPQFIFQYYREEENGRGNFPPRFSGLQFPNYSSELNVNALELDDSALYLCASSPPGLYTEAFFGQGTRLTVV.

The chain carries TRBV30 and TRBJ1-1; 11 bases align to TRBD1. CDR1 is GTSNPN, CDR2 SVGIG, per germline (reference sequence). V trimming: 5 bases; J trimming: 0 bases; junction bases outside the gene matches: 2. CDR3 length: 14 residues. The CDR3 sequence is CAWGQGAMNTEAFF. CDR3 in DNA: TGTGCCTGGGGACAGGGGGCAATGAACACTGAAGCTTTCTTT.

The chain combines TRBV10-3 with TRBJ2-1; D gene ambiguous. The V gene lost 3 bases and the J gene lost 9 bases, with 15 bases spanning the gap. Germline V gene sequence: CDR1 ENHRY, CDR2 SYGVKD. The length of the CDR3 is 14 residues. The CDR3 DNA sequence: TGTGCCATCAGTGAAATCGATCGGTCGAGTGAGCAGTTCTTC. Translation gives CAISEIDRSSEQFF.

The DNA of the CDR3 is TGTGCCAGCAGTCCAACAGGGGGCATGAGGCTTAGGGCTTTCTTT. Protein product: CASSPTGGMRLRAFF. The chain is built from TRBV27 and TRBJ1-1; 9 bases agree with TRBD1. The junction had 15 bases not matched to a gene; V was cut back by 5 bases and J by 11 bases. Germline values: CDR1 MNHEY, CDR2 SMNVEV (reference sequence). The CDR3 has 15 residues.

In DNA, the CDR3 is TGTGCCAGCAGTGACTCGACAGGGAACTATGGCTACACCTTC. Its protein product is CASSDSTGNYGYTF. V and J are TRBV6-1 and TRBJ1-2; the match to TRBD1 covers 7 bases. This CDR3 region has 14 residues. The J segment lost 2 bases and the V segment lost 3 bases, leaving 3 bases of the junction unmatched. Germline V CDR1 and CDR2: MNHNS, SASEGT.

The rearrangement uses TRBV6-1 and TRBJ1-1; D gene ambiguous. With 2 bases removed from V and 3 bases from J, the gap between germline ends came to 7 bases. Germline lookup yields CDR1 MNHNS and CDR2 SASEGT. The CDR3 extends over 13 amino acids. CDR3 in amino acids: CASSETRDTEAFF. The CDR3 DNA is TGTGCCAGCAGTGAAACTAGGGACACTGAAGCTTTCTTT.

The chain is built from TRBV4-1 and TRBJ2-7, with a weak D call TRBD2 (5 bases). This CDR3 spans 14 amino acids. In germline, CDR1 is MGHRA, CDR2 YSYEKL. With 0 bases removed from V and 6 bases from J, the gap between germline ends came to 12 bases. DNA for the CDR3: TGCGCCAGCAGCCAAGATCCCTCGGAGGTCGAGCAGTACTTC. Amino acid sequence: CASSQDPSEVEQYF.

The chain uses TRBV2 and TRBJ2-1; D remains unclear. Trimming took off 5 bases at V and 1 base at J, with 12 bases between the two ends. The germline CDR1 and CDR2 sequences are SNHLY and FYNNEI. The CDR3 covers 15 residues. CDR3: CASSPMADSYNEQFF. Written as DNA, the CDR3 is TGTGCCAGCAGTCCGATGGCGGATTCCTACAATGAGCAGTTCTTC.

The chain carries TRBV7-9 and TRBJ2-5; perhaps TRBD1 as D (6 bases). The end of the DNA is better explained by TRBJ2-7, so the J call may be wrong. The germline V gene has CDR1 SEHNR and CDR2 FQNEAQ (reference sequence). The CDR3 runs to 17 residues. CDR3 sequence (DNA): TGTGCCAGCAGCTTAAGCCTATCAGGGGAGTACGCCTACGAGCAGTACTTC. This translates into CASSLSLSGEYAYEQYF.

V gene TRBV18 combines with J gene TRBJ1-2; maybe TRBD1 (5 bases). The CDR3 runs to 15 residues. CDR1 and CDR2 (germline): KGHSH, LQKENI. The germline V and J ends were trimmed by 2 bases and 4 bases, with 14 bases remaining between them. The CDR3 here is CASSPSLTELYGYTF. The CDR3 nucleotides are TGTGCCAGCTCACCATCCTTGACAGAGCTCTATGGCTACACCTTC.

The V call is TRBV27, the J call TRBJ2-7, with TRBD1 as a possible D gene (6 bases). This CDR3 is 13 amino acids long. CDR1 is MNHEY and CDR2 is SMNVEV in the germline V gene (reference sequence). The V end was cut by 3 bases, the J end by 2 bases, with 8 bases between. The CDR3 bases are TGTGCCAGCAGTTTCAGACAGGCCTACGAGCAGTACTTC. Encoded protein: CASSFRQAYEQYF.

J is TRBJ2-7 and V is TRBV27, with 12 bases identical to TRBD2. Germline V gene lookup returns CDR1 MNHEY and CDR2 SMNVEV (reference sequence). J was trimmed by 3 bases and V by 6 bases; bases with no gene match: 9. CDR3 length equals 16 residues. The CDR3 sequence: CASSPLRTSGVYEQYF. The CDR3 bases are TGTGCCAGCAGCCCGTTACGGACTAGCGGGGTCTACGAGCAGTACTTC.

V gene TRBV15 combines with J gene TRBJ2-3, with 7 bases identical to TRBD1. Germline V gene data show CDR1 as LNHNV and CDR2 as YYDKDF (reference sequence). The CDR3 length is 15 residues. The V segment lost 9 bases and the J segment 2 bases; nucleotides outside the gene matches: 11. Here the CDR3 DNA reads TGTGCCACTGGGGACCACAGGGGAACCACAGATACGCAGTATTTT. Protein product: CATGDHRGTTDTQYF.